This is a list of T cell receptor beta chains from one sample in a study of T cell responses to AZD1222 COVID-19 vaccine. The method was immunoSEQ multiplex PCR; TCRdb's version includes in-frame clones alone and lacks a portion of them. The data show about 140,000 clones, with 90% seen just once and more than 3% held by the top ten. The sequencing used peripheral blood, collected on day 0 of AZD1222 vaccination. The receptors here all came from an adult in good health. Both conserved end residues are part of each CDR3. Each record gives: J gene, clone size, V gene, D gene, CDR3 DNA, CDR3 protein. A D gene is named only where the DNA matches it firmly. Where a row states a size, it is once, few, many or the class of an expanded clone; other rows omit it.

TRBJ1-2	-	TRBV4-1	TRBD1	TGCGCCAGCAGCCAATCAACGGGACAGCCTAACTATGGCTACACCTTC	CASSQSTGQPNYGYTF
TRBJ2-7	few	TRBV27	-	TGTGCCAGCAGTTTAAACAAGGCCTACGAGCAGTACTTC	CASSLNKAYEQYF
TRBJ2-3	-	TRBV12-3/TRBV12-4	-	TGTGCCAGCAGCCGCGACTCGAAGGATACGCAGTATTTT	CASSRDSKDTQYF
TRBJ2-3	-	TRBV21-1	-	TGTGCCAGCAGCACGAATAGCGGGTATACTAGCACAGATACGCAGTATTTT	CASSTNSGYTSTDTQYF
TRBJ2-3	-	TRBV3-1/TRBV3-2	-	TGTGCCAGCAGCCAAGTAAAGGGGGTCGGCACAGATACGCAGTATTTT	CASSQVKGVGTDTQYF
TRBJ1-4	-	TRBV7-6	TRBD1	TGTGCCAGCAGCCTGGGGCAGGGGGAGGCTGAAAAACTGTTTTTT	CASSLGQGEAEKLFF
TRBJ1-2	-	TRBV10-3	-	TGTGCCATCAGTGAGAGTGGGGGTTCGAACTATGGCTACACCTTC	CAISESGGSNYGYTF
TRBJ2-1	few	TRBV7-2	TRBD2	TGTGCCAGCAGCTTAGCGGCTAGCGGAGACAATGAGCAGTTCTTC	CASSLAASGDNEQFF
TRBJ1-1	-	TRBV5-1	TRBD1	TGCGCCAGCACTCAGGGGAGGCGACAGGGTGGAGCTGAAGCTTTCTTT	CASTQGRRQGGAEAFF
TRBJ1-5	-	TRBV3-1/TRBV3-2	-	TGTGCCAGCAACCAAGGTCGTCAGCCCCAGCATTTT	CASNQGRQPQHF
TRBJ2-7	-	TRBV19	-	TGTGCCAGTAGTATAAATTCGGGGGCGACAGGCGAAGAGCAGTACTTC	CASSINSGATGEEQYF
TRBJ2-1	-	TRBV24-1	-	TGTGCCACCAGTGATACGACACCGGGGACTGGCCTCAATGAGCAGTTCTTC	CATSDTTPGTGLNEQFF
TRBJ2-1	-	TRBV5-1	-	TGCGCCAGCAGCTTGCGGGTCAGGGACAATGAGCAGTTCTTC	CASSLRVRDNEQFF
TRBJ1-1	once	TRBV29-1	-	TGCAGCGTCCAGGACCCAAACACTGAAGCTTTCTTT	CSVQDPNTEAFF
TRBJ1-1	-	TRBV24-1	-	TGTGCCACCAGGGAACAGTCTAACACTGAAGCTTTCTTT	CATREQSNTEAFF
TRBJ2-2	-	TRBV29-1	-	TGCAGCGTTGAAATGGGTCCCGGGGAGCTGTTTTTT	CSVEMGPGELFF
TRBJ2-5	-	TRBV2	TRBD1	TGTGCCAGCAGAACCGGGACAGGGGGCGAAGCGGAAGAGACCCAGTACTTC	CASRTGTGGEAEETQYF
TRBJ1-6	-	TRBV5-1	TRBD1	TGCGCCAGCAGCGCTGGACAGGGTAATTCACCCCTCCACTTT	CASSAGQGNSPLHF